This TCR beta chain originates from a study of OX40 agonist ivuxolimab in advanced cancers. Profiling relied on immunoSEQ multiplex PCR, and the TCRdb table lists in-frame clones only, not all of them. This table holds tens of thousands of clones, 70% to 85% found once. Concerning this clone itself: Its matching antigen is unknown.

Study-level findings and limits: On average, CD8+ T cells had more expanded clones than CD4+.

The V segment lost 2 bases and the J segment 9 bases; nucleotides outside the gene matches: 9. This CDR3 has 15 amino acids. Germline V lookup: CDR1 KGHSH, CDR2 LQKENI. The sequence was obtained from an adult with an advanced solid tumor such as melanoma, head and neck, liver or kidney cancer. V is TRBV18 and J is TRBJ2-1; 8 nucleotides match TRBD1. Sequencing used CD4+ or CD8+ T cells sorted from blood, obtained in a trial of the OX40 agonist ivuxolimab. The chain's CDR3 is CASSPGTGTAGEQFF. The CDR3 region has the DNA TGTGCCAGCTCACCAGGGACAGGCACGGCGGGTGAGCAGTTCTTC.